The 4 T cell receptor beta chains presented below share a single source sample, sequenced in a study of blood T cells in healthy people across ages. A J-beta primer mix and a sample-barcoded 5' primer were used in a second PCR of about 7 to 11 cycles. TCRdb independently ran MiXCR on the 5' RACE reads; one entry per CDR3 protein. The table lists approximately 600,000 distinct CDR3 sequences, about 53% of them singletons, with roughly 34% in the top ten. The sequencing sample was made of blood. Every receptor here comes from a man in his fifties or sixties in good health.

The chain links TRBV14 to TRBJ1-6, with D maybe TRBD1 (5 bases). CDR1 and CDR2 (germline): SGHDN, FVKESK. The CDR3 loop spans 15 amino acids. V was shortened by 5 bases and J by 7 bases, with 15 bases between the two germline ends. The DNA of the CDR3 is TGTGCCAGCAGCGCAAGTTTTCGGGGGAATTCACCCCTCCACTTT. Its translation: CASSASFRGNSPLHF.

The rearrangement joins TRBV6-1 to TRBJ2-7, with 11 bases lining up with TRBD2. Per the germline V gene, CDR1 is MNHNS and CDR2 is SASEGT. This CDR3 comprises 15 residues. V lost 4 bases, J lost 4 bases, and 6 bases stayed unmatched. CDR3 protein: CASSVVAGGPYEQYF. DNA for the CDR3: TGTGCCAGCAGTGTGGTAGCGGGGGGGCCGTACGAGCAGTACTTC.

This clonotype has ten or more counts. The J gene is TRBJ1-2, the V gene TRBV4-2; 7 positions match TRBD1. Germline-derived CDR1 and CDR2 are LGHNA and YNFKEQ. The CDR3 covers 15 residues. The V segment lost 1 base and the J segment 4 bases; nucleotides outside the gene matches: 6. CDR3 sequence reads: CASSQGGGGSYGYTF. The DNA of the CDR3 is TGTGCCAGCAGCCAAGGTGGAGGGGGCAGCTATGGCTACACCTTC.

The J gene is TRBJ2-5, the V gene TRBV5-1; D possibly corresponds to TRBD2 (6 bases). V lost 7 bases and J lost 5, with 18 bases in between. The germline V gene has CDR1 SGHRS and CDR2 YFSETQ. The CDR3 sequence is 14 residues long. The CDR3 DNA reads as TGCGCCAGCTCCCGCGAGGGAGGTTGGGAGACCCAGTACTTC. It is translated as CASSREGGWETQYF.